Shown below are 17 T cell receptor beta chains from a single sample sequenced in a study of cytomegalovirus exposure and HLA in healthy donors. PCR amplification relied on 60 Vbeta primers (plus 13 Jbeta primers). The method was immunoSEQ multiplex PCR; TCRdb's version includes in-frame clones alone and lacks a portion of them. The data hold 150,000 to 200,000 clones, with 79% observed a single time. The sequenced sample was PBMCs. The source is a woman aged 50 to 65 in good health and CMV-seronegative.

The CDR3 region has the DNA TGCGCCAGCAGTTCCGGGACAGGGACGTACAATGAGCAGTTCTTC. It encodes CASSSGTGTYNEQFF. The chain joins TRBV4-3 to TRBJ2-1, with 9 bases that match TRBD1. The junction had 7 bases not matched to a gene; V was cut back by 6 bases and J by 4 bases. The length of the CDR3 is 15 residues. Germline values: CDR1 LGHNA, CDR2 YSLEER.

This chain joins TRBV7-8 and TRBJ2-7; 8 bases align to TRBD2. Losses at the gene ends were 1 base for V and 2 bases for J; bases not matched to a gene: 4. Germline V gene lookup returns CDR1 SGHVS and CDR2 FQNEAQ. The CDR3 is 15 amino acids. The CDR3 sequence: CASSLVLAEAYEQYF. DNA of the CDR3: TGTGCCAGCAGCTTAGTACTAGCGGAAGCCTACGAGCAGTACTTC.

The V gene is TRBV7-9, the J gene TRBJ1-1; D may be TRBD1 (6 bases). Germline CDR1 SEHNR, CDR2 FQNEAQ (reference sequence). The CDR3 contains 14 residues. Deletions cut 11 bases from V and 3 bases from J, with 19 bases between. CDR3 region: CARGGGRDDTEAFF. Here the CDR3 DNA reads TGTGCCCGAGGGGGGGGCCGTGACGACACTGAAGCTTTCTTT. Filled out from reference TRBV7-9 and TRBJ1-1, the complete variable domain reads DTGVSQNPRHKITKRGQNVTFRCDPISEHNRLYWYRQTLGQGPEFLTYFQNEAQLEKSRLLSDRFSAERPKGSFSTLEIQRTEQGDSAMYLCARGGGRDDTEAFFGQGTRLTVV.

In the case of this clone: Relative to the germline gene, one junction end is altered; a read error may explain this. The chain employs TRBV11-3 and TRBJ2-1; 12 bases fit TRBD2. The CDR3 runs 18 residues. Germline lookup yields CDR1 SGHNT and CDR2 YENEEA. Here the CDR3 DNA reads TGTGCCAGCAGCTCCAGGGGGGCTAGCGGGGGGGGCGGCAATGGGCAGTTCTTC. Translating it yields CASSSRGASGGGGNGQFF.

The chain joins TRBV15 to TRBJ2-1; a possible D gene is TRBD1 (5 bases). CDR1 and CDR2 from the germline V gene are LNHNV and YYDKDF (reference sequence). V lost 0 bases to trimming and J lost 2 bases, with 14 bases between them. CDR3 length equals 17 residues. This CDR3 reads CATSRDAKVGPYNEQFF. The CDR3 nucleotides read TGTGCCACCAGCAGAGATGCCAAGGTGGGGCCCTACAATGAGCAGTTCTTC.

This clone was counted only a few times. The V gene is TRBV7-2, the J gene TRBJ1-5; TRBD1 is a possible D gene (5 bases). Trimming removed 6 bases from V and 11 bases from J, with 14 bases in between. This CDR3 has 12 residues. Germline CDR1 is SGHTA and CDR2 is FQGNSA. CDR3 in amino acids: CASRTAGSSQHF. CDR3 sequence (DNA): TGTGCCAGCAGGACAGCTGGTTCGTCCCAGCATTTT.

This chain links TRBV29-1 with TRBJ1-1; a weak D match, TRBD1 (5 bases). The CDR3 totals 12 residues. CDR1 SQVTM and CDR2 ANQGSEA come from the germline V gene. Trimming cost V 6 bases and J 1 base, with 9 bases left between them. The CDR3 loop reads CSVTTGNTEAFF. In DNA form, the CDR3 reads TGCAGCGTAACTACAGGGAACACTGAAGCTTTCTTT.

The chain uses TRBV30 and TRBJ2-5, with D possibly TRBD1 on 6 matching bases. The J call is in doubt because the DNA end fits TRBJ2-7 better. This CDR3 spans 13 amino acids. Germline V lookup: CDR1 GTSNPN, CDR2 SVGIG (reference sequence). This chain's CDR3 is CAWSHKGVYEQYF. The CDR3 coding sequence is TGTGCCTGGAGTCACAAGGGGGTCTACGAGCAGTACTTC.

The rearrangement links TRBV5-5 to TRBJ2-7; 9 bases line up with TRBD2. Germline V CDR1 and CDR2: SGHKS, YYEKEE (reference sequence). This CDR3 spans 15 amino acids. J was trimmed by 3 bases and V by 4 bases; bases with no gene match: 8. The CDR3, as DNA: TGTGCCAGCAGCCTACTAGCGGGCGCCAACTACGAGCAGTACTTC. Encoded protein: CASSLLAGANYEQYF.

This clone was picked up one time. The rearrangement joins TRBV6-1 to TRBJ1-1; no reliable D call. There are 12 residues in the CDR3. CDR1 is MNHNS, CDR2 SASEGT, per germline. The V end was cut by 2 bases, the J end by 1 base, with 2 bases between. For the CDR3, the DNA is TGTGCCAGCAGTGAACAGAACACTGAAGCTTTCTTT. It yields the protein CASSEQNTEAFF.

Only one count was recorded for this clone. This sequence joins TRBV5-1 and TRBJ2-2; 8 nucleotides align to TRBD2. Germline-derived CDR1 and CDR2 are SGHRS and YFSETQ. The CDR3 is 15 residues long. The V and J ends lost 0 bases and 7 bases, in that order; junction bases with no gene match: 5. In DNA form, the CDR3 reads TGCGCCAGCAGCTTGGCGGGGGGGCCCTTCGGGGAGCTGTTTTTT. Its protein is CASSLAGGPFGELFF. The full variable domain, completed using reference TRBV5-1 and TRBJ2-2, is KAGVTQTPRYLIKTRGQQVTLSCSPISGHRSVSWYQQTPGQGLQFLFEYFSETQRNKGNFPGRFSGRQFSNSRSEMNVSTLELGDSALYLCASSLAGGPFGELFFGEGSRLTVL.

Worth noting for this clone: The junction and the germline gene differ at one end; a read error may be behind it. The J gene is TRBJ2-2, the V gene TRBV7-2; D possibly corresponds to TRBD2 (5 bases). Germline values: CDR1 SGHTA, CDR2 FQGNSA. CDR3 size: 15 residues. The CDR3 loop reads CASSLGSGNTGEPFF. The CDR3 DNA sequence: TGTGCCAGCAGCTTGGGTTCGGGTAACACCGGGGAGCCGTTTTTT.

In the case of this clone: At one end, the junction sequence differs from germline, possibly due to a read error. V is TRBV7-9 and J is TRBJ1-1; D is perhaps TRBD1 (5 bases). CDR1 is SEHNR and CDR2 is FQNEAQ in the germline V gene (reference sequence). The CDR3 is made up of 14 amino acids. CDR3 protein: CSSSQDRLNTEAFF. The CDR3 nucleotides are TGTTCCAGCAGCCAAGACAGATTGAACACTGAAGCTTTCTTT.

The V and J genes are TRBV6-5 and TRBJ1-1, with D maybe TRBD1 (6 bases). The V end lost 2 bases, the J end lost 6 bases, and 7 bases lay between the germline ends. Per germline, CDR1 MNHEY and CDR2 SVGAGI. The CDR3 sequence is 12 residues long. CDR3 residues: CASSYGGSEAFF. The CDR3 coding sequence is TGTGCCAGCAGTTACGGGGGCTCTGAAGCTTTCTTT.

This clone was seen just once. The genes are TRBV6-5 and TRBJ2-7; a weak D match, TRBD2 (6 bases). V gave up 0 bases and J gave up 2 bases, with 11 bases separating them. The CDR3 runs to 15 residues. Germline CDR1 reads MNHEY; CDR2 reads SVGAGI. The CDR3 loop is CASSYSEGSPYEQYF. CDR3 nucleotide sequence: TGTGCCAGCAGTTACTCGGAGGGCTCCCCCTACGAGCAGTACTTC.

V gene TRBV28 combines with J gene TRBJ2-1; D gene ambiguous. The CDR3 length is 13 residues. Trimming shortened V by 1 base and J by 12 bases, and 13 bases separated the two germline ends. Germline CDR1 MDHEN, CDR2 SYDVKM. CDR3 DNA sequence: TGTGCCAGCAGTTTATCGCGGTTTAGAGGGCAGTTCTTC. Translating it yields CASSLSRFRGQFF.

The rearrangement links TRBV29-1 to TRBJ2-2; 8 nucleotides agree with TRBD1. With 7 bases clipped from V and 0 bases from J, the junction kept 1 base outside the gene matches. Germline V gene lookup returns CDR1 SQVTM and CDR2 ANQGSEA. The CDR3 is made up of 13 amino acids. As DNA, the CDR3 is TGCAGCGGGACAGGGACGAACACCGGGGAGCTGTTTTTT. Translating it yields CSGTGTNTGELFF.